What follows are 16 T cell receptor beta chains derived from one specimen sequenced in a study of CD8 T cells in ankylosing spondylitis. In TCRdb, the 5' RACE reads were re-called with MiXCR into one record per CDR3 protein. The sample records some 250,000 distinct CDR3 sequences, roughly a quarter being singletons. Sequenced material: blood, either unsorted or a sorted T cell fraction (not recorded which). Every receptor here comes from a male donor with ankylosing spondylitis or in good health (not recorded which).

The chain is built from TRBV5-1 and TRBJ2-7, with a tentative D call TRBD2 (6 bases). V lost 4 bases to trimming and J lost 3 bases, with 17 bases between them. This CDR3 is built from 15 residues. Germline V lookup: CDR1 SGHRS, CDR2 YFSETQ. The CDR3 region is CASSLGGDLLYEQYF. The CDR3 DNA reads TGCGCCAGCAGCCTCGGGGGAGACCTCCTCTACGAGCAGTACTTC.

There are many counts of this clonotype. The chain carries TRBV20-1 and TRBJ1-1; 8 bases fit TRBD1. This CDR3 contains 14 residues. Germline V gene sequence: CDR1 DFQATT, CDR2 SNEGSKA (reference sequence). The J segment lost 5 bases and the V segment lost 6 bases, leaving 11 bases of the junction unmatched. The CDR3 here is CSAGPRGRWTEAFF. DNA of the CDR3: TGCAGTGCGGGTCCCAGGGGGCGCTGGACTGAAGCTTTCTTT.

In its sample, this clonotype was seen many times. The J gene is TRBJ2-5, the V gene TRBV12-3 or TRBV12-4; 9 bases line up with TRBD1. With V trimmed by 6 bases and J by 5 bases, 7 bases remained unmatched. The CDR3 contains 14 residues. The CDR3 region is CASRMGQGWETQYF. DNA of the CDR3: TGTGCCAGCAGAATGGGACAGGGTTGGGAGACCCAGTACTTC.

The chain has TRBV13 and TRBJ2-7; D might be TRBD1 (6 bases). Looked up from germline, CDR1 is PRHDT and CDR2 is FYEKMQ (reference sequence). The CDR3 sequence is 14 residues long. V lost 1 base and J lost 2, with 9 bases in between. CDR3 in amino acids: CASSLVQGTYEQYF. CDR3 bases: TGTGCCAGCAGCTTAGTACAGGGAACCTACGAGCAGTACTTC.

This clonotype has at least ten counts. This chain uses TRBV20-1 with TRBJ1-5, with 7 positions matching TRBD1. The germline V gene has CDR1 DFQATT and CDR2 SNEGSKA (reference sequence). CDR3 length: 14 residues. After removal of 6 bases from V and 0 bases from J, the junction contained 5 bases not matched to a gene. The CDR3 coding sequence is TGCAGTGCACGGACAGGTGTTAGCAATCAGCCCCAGCATTTT. Translating gives CSARTGVSNQPQHF.

Only a few counts were recorded for this clonotype. The rearrangement uses TRBV20-1 and TRBJ2-5; the D gene could be TRBD1 or TRBD2 (6 bases each). V lost 3 bases and J lost 4, with 12 bases in between. Germline V lookup: CDR1 DFQATT, CDR2 SNEGSKA (reference sequence). This CDR3 spans 13 amino acids. The CDR3 sequence is CSARLRGAETQYF. In DNA, the CDR3 is TGCAGTGCTAGGCTGAGGGGGGCAGAGACCCAGTACTTC.

The chain employs TRBV5-4 and TRBJ2-1; weak D call: TRBD2 (5 bases). CDR3 length: 15 residues. In germline, CDR1 is SGHNT, CDR2 YYREEE (reference sequence). V was shortened by 4 bases and J by 0 bases, with 11 bases between the two germline ends. The CDR3 spells CASSTPGSSYNEQFF. As DNA, the CDR3 is TGTGCCAGCAGCACTCCGGGAAGCTCCTACAATGAGCAGTTCTTC. Using reference TRBV5-4 and TRBJ2-1 for the parts outside the CDR3, the full variable domain is ETGVTQSPTHLIKTRGQQVTLRCSSQSGHNTVSWYQQALGQGPQFIFQYYREEENGRGNFPPRFSGLQFPNYSSELNVNALELDDSALYLCASSTPGSSYNEQFFGPGTRLTVL.

This chain connects TRBV19 to TRBJ2-2; no clear D. CDR1 is LNHDA, CDR2 SQIVND, per germline (reference sequence). This CDR3 contains 13 residues. V was shortened by 3 bases and J by 1 base, with 3 bases between the two germline ends. The CDR3 coding sequence is TGTGCCAGTAGTATTGGGAACACCGGGGAGCTGTTTTTT. Amino acid sequence: CASSIGNTGELFF.

The CDR3 spells CFRARETQYF. The CDR3 coding sequence is TGCTTCCGGGCCAGAGAGACCCAGTACTTC. The chain joins TRBV29-1 to TRBJ2-5; no clear D gene. CDR3 size: 10 residues. Germline loops: CDR1 SQVTM, CDR2 ANQGSEA.

This clonotype appeared a few times. This chain uses TRBV4-2 with TRBJ2-1; 9 positions agree with TRBD2. CDR1 and CDR2 (germline): LGHNA, YNFKEQ. The V gene end was trimmed by 0 bases and the J gene end by 8 bases; junction bases not matched to a gene: 11. This CDR3 contains 17 residues. The CDR3 reads CASSQDLPAGGLDEQFF. DNA of the CDR3: TGTGCCAGCAGCCAAGACTTGCCAGCGGGGGGCCTCGATGAGCAGTTCTTC.

This clonotype has more than one count but fewer than ten. The CDR3 DNA follows: TGCAGCGTTGCGGTGGGGCCGACCTACAATGAGCAGTTCTTC. It encodes CSVAVGPTYNEQFF. This sequence joins TRBV29-1 and TRBJ2-1, with a tentative D call TRBD1 (5 bases). CDR3 length: 14 amino acids. Trimming pared 4 bases from V and 2 bases from J, leaving 12 bases between. Germline V gene sequence: CDR1 SQVTM, CDR2 ANQGSEA.

The rearrangement joins TRBV4-2 to TRBJ1-2; 7 nucleotides align to TRBD1. This CDR3 contains 17 residues. The J segment lost 3 bases and the V segment lost 0 bases, leaving 10 bases of the junction unmatched. From germline, CDR1 is LGHNA and CDR2 YNFKEQ. Written as DNA, the CDR3 is TGTGCCAGCAGCCAAGATGGGGGAGACAGGGCGCACTATGGCTACACCTTC. Protein product: CASSQDGGDRAHYGYTF.

The chain has TRBV5-5 and TRBJ2-3; D uncertain. Looked up from germline, CDR1 is SGHKS and CDR2 is YYEKEE (reference sequence). The CDR3 consists of 14 residues. Trimming cost V 4 bases and J 0 bases, with 9 bases left between them. CDR3 protein: CASSPTYSTDTQYF. CDR3 DNA: TGTGCCAGCAGCCCGACTTATAGCACAGATACGCAGTATTTT. The variable domain in full, with the rest retrieved from reference TRBV5-5 and TRBJ2-3, is DAGVTQSPTHLIKTRGQQVTLRCSPISGHKSVSWYQQVLGQGPQFIFQYYEKEERGRGNFPDRFSARQFPNYSSELNVNALLLGDSALYLCASSPTYSTDTQYFGPGTRLTVL.

This rearrangement joins TRBV20-1 to TRBJ2-1; possible D gene TRBD1, 5 bases. Per the germline V gene, CDR1 is DFQATT and CDR2 is SNEGSKA (reference sequence). This CDR3 is built from 14 residues. The germline V and J ends were trimmed by 3 bases and 9 bases, with 18 bases remaining between them. The CDR3 spells CSASVPRRTSEQFF. The CDR3 DNA reads TGCAGTGCTAGCGTTCCCAGGCGGACATCTGAGCAGTTCTTC.

This clonotype was counted ten times or more. The rearrangement uses TRBV12-3 or TRBV12-4 and TRBJ2-1; D perhaps matches TRBD2 (6 bases). The CDR3 spans 14 residues. V was cut by 3 bases and J by 7 bases, with 13 bases left in between. In DNA form, the CDR3 reads TGTGCCAGCAGTTTCGGGGGAACGGGGAATGAGCAGTTCTTC. Its protein is CASSFGGTGNEQFF.

The chain is built from TRBV6-1 and TRBJ2-1, with 13 bases identical to TRBD2. The J segment lost 7 bases and the V segment lost 8 bases, leaving 14 bases of the junction unmatched. Germline CDR1 MNHNS, CDR2 SASEGT. CDR3 length: 17 amino acids. CDR3 region: CASGLGLTSGGRNEQFF. The CDR3 DNA is TGTGCCAGCGGACTGGGCCTGACTAGCGGGGGGAGGAATGAGCAGTTCTTC.